These T cell receptor beta chains were read from a single sample in a study of cytomegalovirus exposure and HLA in healthy donors. The data were produced by immunoSEQ multiplex PCR, yet TCRdb's version contains in-frame clones alone and is incomplete. This table has about 160,000 clones, approximately 86% appearing once. The specimen sequenced was PBMCs. These receptors were collected from a woman in her late teens or twenties in good health and CMV-seronegative. Each CDR3 is given with its conserved first and last residue. D genes are given only for firm matches. Size is stated for part of the rows, as once, few or many counts, or as a class when the clone is expanded.

>.|.|TRBJ1-1|TRBV4-1
CASSQDWGEDTEAFF
TGCGCCAGCAGCCAAGATTGGGGCGAGGACACTGAAGCTTTCTTT
>.|.|TRBJ1-2|TRBV15
CATSRDNSRNYGYTF
TGTGCCACCAGCAGAGATAATTCCAGAAACTATGGCTACACCTTC
>.|.|TRBJ1-4|TRBV27
CASSPVVGGKLFF
TGTGCCAGCAGCCCCGTAGTGGGAGGAAAACTGTTTTTT
>TRBD1|.|TRBJ1-4|TRBV6-5
CASSSDRGSTNEKLFF
TGTGCCAGTAGTTCAGACAGGGGGTCAACTAATGAAAAACTGTTTTTT
>.|.|TRBJ2-7|TRBV5-6
CASSFRYGRVAYEQYF
TGTGCCAGCAGCTTCCGGTATGGCAGGGTGGCCTACGAGCAGTACTTC
>.|.|TRBJ2-7|TRBV20-1
CSARVSYEQYF
TGCAGTGCTAGAGTTAGCTACGAGCAGTACTTC
>TRBD2|.|TRBJ2-5|TRBV6-1
CASTSGGNQETQYF
TGTGCCAGCACCAGCGGGGGGAACCAAGAGACCCAGTACTTC
>.|.|TRBJ1-4|TRBV5-5
CASSLWAGAKTNEKLFF
TGTGCCAGCAGCTTATGGGCAGGGGCCAAAACTAATGAAAAACTGTTTTTT
>TRBD1|.|TRBJ1-2|TRBV5-6
CASSLGVTGSYGYTF
TGTGCCAGCAGCTTGGGGGTGACAGGGAGCTATGGCTACACCTTC
>TRBD1|.|TRBJ2-2|TRBV5-1
CASSATGANTGELFF
TGCGCCAGCAGCGCGACAGGGGCGAACACCGGGGAGCTGTTTTTT
>TRBD1|.|TRBJ1-2|TRBV6-6
CASSSDRGEGYGYTF
TGTGCCAGCAGTTCCGACAGGGGCGAGGGCTATGGCTACACCTTC
>TRBD1|.|TRBJ1-4|TRBV2
CASTTTGTGFSHQKLFF
TGTGCCAGCACGACTACGGGGACAGGGTTTTCCCACCAAAAACTGTTTTTT
>TRBD2|.|TRBJ2-1|TRBV27
CASSLSTSGSSYNEQFF
TGTGCCAGCAGTTTATCGACAAGCGGGAGCTCCTACAATGAGCAGTTCTTC
>.|.|TRBJ1-2|TRBV5-1
CASTLTGGIGGYTF
TGCGCCAGCACCCTGACGGGGGGGATCGGGGGCTACACCTTC
>TRBD2|.|TRBJ2-1|TRBV7-6
CASSLAVSAGGYNEQFF
TGTGCCAGCAGCTTAGCGGTGTCGGCGGGAGGGTACAATGAGCAGTTCTTC
>.|.|TRBJ1-5|TRBV19
CASEALGQPQHF
TGTGCCAGTGAGGCGCTTGGTCAGCCCCAGCATTTT
>.|.|TRBJ2-2|TRBV6-5
CASTGKGANTGELFF
TGTGCCAGCACGGGTAAAGGGGCGAACACCGGGGAGCTGTTTTTT
>.|.|TRBJ2-5|TRBV11-2
CASSLDRNRETQYF
TGTGCCAGCAGCTTAGATCGAAACAGAGAGACCCAGTACTTC
>TRBD1|.|TRBJ1-1|TRBV18
CASSLTGVGPNTEAFF
TGTGCCAGCTCACTTACAGGGGTAGGGCCGAACACTGAAGCTTTCTTT
>.|.|TRBJ1-6|TRBV5-1
CASSLSPNSPLHF
TGCGCCAGCAGCTTGTCTCCCAATTCACCCCTCCACTTT
>.|.|TRBJ2-3|TRBV19
CASSPRQGTDTQYF
TGTGCCAGTAGTCCCCGACAGGGCACAGATACGCAGTATTTT
>TRBD2|.|TRBJ2-1|TRBV7-8
CASSTTSGSPNEQFF
TGTGCCAGCAGCACCACTAGCGGGAGTCCCAATGAGCAGTTCTTC
>TRBD1|.|TRBJ1-1|TRBV10-3
CAISDPIPGTENTEAFF
TGTGCCATCAGTGACCCTATTCCCGGGACAGAAAACACTGAAGCTTTCTTT
>.|.|TRBJ1-1|TRBV28
CASSLGAQAFF
TGTGCCAGCAGTTTGGGCGCCCAAGCTTTCTTT
>.|.|TRBJ2-7|TRBV5-1
CASSLGSGAYEQYF
TGCGCCAGCAGCTTAGGTAGCGGTGCCTACGAGCAGTACTTC
>TRBD1|.|TRBJ1-2|TRBV28
CASTEAGQGERNYGYTF
TGTGCCAGCACTGAGGCGGGACAGGGGGAACGAAACTATGGCTACACCTTC
>TRBD1|.|TRBJ2-7|TRBV28
CASRDGQGSVAEQYF
TGTGCCAGCAGGGATGGACAGGGATCGGTCGCCGAGCAGTACTTC
>.|.|TRBJ2-1|TRBV5-1
CASSPLVGGEDEQFF
TGCGCCAGCAGCCCCCTGGTGGGCGGGGAGGATGAGCAGTTCTTC
>TRBD1|.|TRBJ1-5|TRBV19
CASSPGQINQPQHF
TGTGCCAGTAGCCCGGGACAGATAAATCAGCCCCAGCATTTT
>TRBD1|.|TRBJ1-4|TRBV27
CASSLVGSTGVGEKLFF
TGTGCCAGCAGTTTAGTCGGCTCGACAGGGGTAGGGGAAAAACTGTTTTTT
>.|few|TRBJ2-1|TRBV6-4
CASTPGPGGDEQFF
TGTGCCAGCACTCCGGGTCCGGGCGGGGATGAGCAGTTCTTC
>TRBD2|.|TRBJ2-5|TRBV4-1
CASSLLLAGGETQYF
TGCGCCAGCAGCCTCCTCCTAGCGGGGGGAGAGACCCAGTACTTC
>TRBD2|.|TRBJ2-5|TRBV5-1
CASSPGLAGVETQYF
TGCGCCAGCAGCCCGGGACTAGCGGGGGTAGAGACCCAGTACTTC
>TRBD1|.|TRBJ2-1|TRBV7-9
CASSLGRDRGKNEQFF
TGTGCCAGCAGCTTAGGCCGGGACAGGGGGAAAAATGAGCAGTTCTTC
>TRBD2|.|TRBJ2-1|TRBV28
CASTPLAGGPNEQFF
TGTGCCAGCACCCCTTTAGCGGGAGGGCCCAATGAGCAGTTCTTC
>TRBD2|once|TRBJ2-2|TRBV5-1
CASSLPGLAGVSTGELFF
TGCGCCAGCAGCTTACCCGGACTAGCGGGAGTAAGCACCGGGGAGCTGTTTTTT